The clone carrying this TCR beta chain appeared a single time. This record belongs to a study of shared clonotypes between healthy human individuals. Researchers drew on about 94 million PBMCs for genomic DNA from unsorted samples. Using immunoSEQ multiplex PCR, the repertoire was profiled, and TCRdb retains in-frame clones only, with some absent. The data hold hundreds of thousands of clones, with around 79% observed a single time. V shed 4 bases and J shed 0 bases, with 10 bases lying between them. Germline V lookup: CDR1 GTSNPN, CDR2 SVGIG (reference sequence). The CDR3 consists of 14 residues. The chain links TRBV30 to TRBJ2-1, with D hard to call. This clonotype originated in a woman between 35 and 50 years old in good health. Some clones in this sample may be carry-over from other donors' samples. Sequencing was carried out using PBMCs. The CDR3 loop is CAWMRPSSYNEQFF. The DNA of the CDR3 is TGTGCCTGGATGAGACCGAGCTCCTACAATGAGCAGTTCTTC.